The sequence of this T cell receptor beta chain was determined in a study of cytomegalovirus exposure and HLA in healthy donors. As for the study in general: Inside one of the first data releases sat around 77 million unique TCRs taken from HLA-typed donors.

With respect to this clone: Its antigen is not known.

The V gene's germline CDR1 is SGHAT and CDR2 FQNNGV. The CDR3 sequence is 18 residues long. V lost 0 bases and J lost 5; bases outside the gene matches: 15. The study's findings and limits: Researchers counted around 170 TCR beta chains as cytomegalovirus-associated. Accurate prediction of most subjects' HLA-A and HLA-B alleles from TCR beta sequences was reported. One cluster of highly shared sequence variants probably arose as a sequencing artifact.

Primers included in the PCR were 60 Vbeta and 13 Jbeta primers. Sequencing used immunoSEQ multiplex PCR; TCRdb keeps in-frame clones, though not all of them. The sample shows over 150,000 clones, about 80% of them seen only once. The rearrangement joins TRBV11-2 to TRBJ2-5; 7 nucleotides match TRBD2. Sequenced input: PBMCs. This TCR derives from a woman between 45 and 60 years old in good health and CMV-seronegative. The CDR3 reads CASSLDSGYGRRLETQYF. CDR3 sequence (DNA): TGTGCCAGCAGCTTAGATTCGGGATACGGGAGGAGGTTGGAGACCCAGTACTTC.